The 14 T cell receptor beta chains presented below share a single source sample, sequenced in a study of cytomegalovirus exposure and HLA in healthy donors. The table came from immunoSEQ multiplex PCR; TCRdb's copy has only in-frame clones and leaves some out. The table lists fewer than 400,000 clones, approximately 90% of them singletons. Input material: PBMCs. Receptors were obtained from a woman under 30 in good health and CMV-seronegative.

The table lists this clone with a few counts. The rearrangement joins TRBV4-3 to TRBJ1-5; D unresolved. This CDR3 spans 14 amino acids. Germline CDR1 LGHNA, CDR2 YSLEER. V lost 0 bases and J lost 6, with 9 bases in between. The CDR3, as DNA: TGCGCCAGCAGCCAAGATAAAGAGATTCAGCCCCAGCATTTT. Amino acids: CASSQDKEIQPQHF.

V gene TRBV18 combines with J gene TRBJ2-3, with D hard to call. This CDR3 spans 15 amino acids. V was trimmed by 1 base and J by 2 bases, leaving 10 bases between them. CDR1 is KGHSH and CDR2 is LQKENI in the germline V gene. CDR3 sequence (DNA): TGTGCCAGCTCACCACGCCCCGAGGTCACAGATACGCAGTATTTT. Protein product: CASSPRPEVTDTQYF.

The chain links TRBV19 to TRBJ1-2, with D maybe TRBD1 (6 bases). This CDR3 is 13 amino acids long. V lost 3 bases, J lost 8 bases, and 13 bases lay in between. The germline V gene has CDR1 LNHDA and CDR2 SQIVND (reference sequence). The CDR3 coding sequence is TGTGCCAGTAGTATCAACAGGGTGGACGGCTACACCTTC. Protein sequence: CASSINRVDGYTF.

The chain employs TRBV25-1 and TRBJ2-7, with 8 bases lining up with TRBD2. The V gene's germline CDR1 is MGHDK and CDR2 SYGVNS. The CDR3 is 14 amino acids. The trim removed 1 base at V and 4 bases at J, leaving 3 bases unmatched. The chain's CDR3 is CASSESRLAYEQYF. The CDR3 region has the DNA TGTGCCAGCAGTGAATCGCGACTAGCGTACGAGCAGTACTTC.

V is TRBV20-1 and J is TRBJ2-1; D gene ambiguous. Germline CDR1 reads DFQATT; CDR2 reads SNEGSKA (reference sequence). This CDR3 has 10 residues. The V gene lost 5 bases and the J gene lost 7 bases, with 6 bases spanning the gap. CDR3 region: CSAFGNEQFF. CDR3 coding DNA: TGCAGTGCTTTCGGGAATGAGCAGTTCTTC.

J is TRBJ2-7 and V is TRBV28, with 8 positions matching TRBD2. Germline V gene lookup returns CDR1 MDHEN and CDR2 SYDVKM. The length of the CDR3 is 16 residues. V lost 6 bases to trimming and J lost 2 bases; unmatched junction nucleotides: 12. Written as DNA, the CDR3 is TGTGCCAGCAGCCTCCCGGGGGGGGCGGATACCTACGAGCAGTACTTC. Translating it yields CASSLPGGADTYEQYF. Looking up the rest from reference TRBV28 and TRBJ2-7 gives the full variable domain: DVKVTQSSRYLVKRTGEKVFLECVQDMDHENMFWYRQDPGLGLRLIYFSYDVKMKEKGDIPEGYSVSREKKERFSLILESASTNQTSMYLCASSLPGGADTYEQYFGPGTRLTVT.

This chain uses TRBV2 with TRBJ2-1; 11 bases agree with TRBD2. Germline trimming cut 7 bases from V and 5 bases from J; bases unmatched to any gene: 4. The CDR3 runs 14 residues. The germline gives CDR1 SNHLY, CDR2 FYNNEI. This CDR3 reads CASISGRVDNEQFF. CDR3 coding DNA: TGTGCCAGCATTAGCGGGAGGGTAGACAATGAGCAGTTCTTC.

CDR3 sequence: CASSPLLASQETQYF. In DNA form, the CDR3 reads TGTGCCAGCAGCCCTCTACTAGCATCTCAAGAGACCCAGTACTTC. The chain uses TRBV28 and TRBJ2-5; the D gene is possibly TRBD2 (6 bases). The length of the CDR3 is 15 residues. Germline V gene sequence: CDR1 MDHEN, CDR2 SYDVKM. Trimming pared 6 bases from V and 2 bases from J, leaving 16 bases between.

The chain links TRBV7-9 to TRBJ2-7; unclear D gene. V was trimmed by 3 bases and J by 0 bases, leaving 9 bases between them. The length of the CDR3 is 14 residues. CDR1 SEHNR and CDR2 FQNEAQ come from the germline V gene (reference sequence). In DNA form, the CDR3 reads TGTGCCAGCAGCTTTAATTCAGGCTCCTACGAGCAGTACTTC. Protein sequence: CASSFNSGSYEQYF.

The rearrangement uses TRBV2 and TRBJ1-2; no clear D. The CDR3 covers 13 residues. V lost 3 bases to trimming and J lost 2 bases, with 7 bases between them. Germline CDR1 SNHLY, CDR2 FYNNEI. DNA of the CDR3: TGTGCCAGCAGTGACCCGGGGAACTATGGCTACACCTTC. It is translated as CASSDPGNYGYTF.

CDR3 residues: CASSIARGRSTGELFF. CDR3 nucleotides: TGTGCCAGTAGTATAGCGCGCGGGAGAAGCACCGGGGAGCTGTTTTTT. V is TRBV19 and J is TRBJ2-2; 7 bases align to TRBD2. With V trimmed by 1 base and J by 4 bases, 6 bases remained unmatched. Germline V gene data show CDR1 as LNHDA and CDR2 as SQIVND (reference sequence). The CDR3 consists of 16 residues.

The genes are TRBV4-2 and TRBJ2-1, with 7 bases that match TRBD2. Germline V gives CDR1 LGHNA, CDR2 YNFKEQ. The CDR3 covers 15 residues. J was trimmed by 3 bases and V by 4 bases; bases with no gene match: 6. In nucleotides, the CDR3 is TGTGCCAGCAGCCTGGGACTATGGGACTACAATGAGCAGTTCTTC. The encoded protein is CASSLGLWDYNEQFF.

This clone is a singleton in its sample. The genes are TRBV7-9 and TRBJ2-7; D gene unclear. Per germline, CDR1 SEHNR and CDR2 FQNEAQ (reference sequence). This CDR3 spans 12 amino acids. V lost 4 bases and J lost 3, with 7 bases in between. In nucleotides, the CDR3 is TGTGCCAGCAGCTCCCAACTCTACGAGCAGTACTTC. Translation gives CASSSQLYEQYF.

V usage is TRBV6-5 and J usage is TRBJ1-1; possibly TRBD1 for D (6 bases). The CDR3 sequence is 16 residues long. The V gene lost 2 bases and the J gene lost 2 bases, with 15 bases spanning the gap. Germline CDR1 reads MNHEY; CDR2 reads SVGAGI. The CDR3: CASSYRTTGNNTEAFF. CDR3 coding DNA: TGTGCCAGCAGTTACCGAACCACAGGGAATAACACTGAAGCTTTCTTT.